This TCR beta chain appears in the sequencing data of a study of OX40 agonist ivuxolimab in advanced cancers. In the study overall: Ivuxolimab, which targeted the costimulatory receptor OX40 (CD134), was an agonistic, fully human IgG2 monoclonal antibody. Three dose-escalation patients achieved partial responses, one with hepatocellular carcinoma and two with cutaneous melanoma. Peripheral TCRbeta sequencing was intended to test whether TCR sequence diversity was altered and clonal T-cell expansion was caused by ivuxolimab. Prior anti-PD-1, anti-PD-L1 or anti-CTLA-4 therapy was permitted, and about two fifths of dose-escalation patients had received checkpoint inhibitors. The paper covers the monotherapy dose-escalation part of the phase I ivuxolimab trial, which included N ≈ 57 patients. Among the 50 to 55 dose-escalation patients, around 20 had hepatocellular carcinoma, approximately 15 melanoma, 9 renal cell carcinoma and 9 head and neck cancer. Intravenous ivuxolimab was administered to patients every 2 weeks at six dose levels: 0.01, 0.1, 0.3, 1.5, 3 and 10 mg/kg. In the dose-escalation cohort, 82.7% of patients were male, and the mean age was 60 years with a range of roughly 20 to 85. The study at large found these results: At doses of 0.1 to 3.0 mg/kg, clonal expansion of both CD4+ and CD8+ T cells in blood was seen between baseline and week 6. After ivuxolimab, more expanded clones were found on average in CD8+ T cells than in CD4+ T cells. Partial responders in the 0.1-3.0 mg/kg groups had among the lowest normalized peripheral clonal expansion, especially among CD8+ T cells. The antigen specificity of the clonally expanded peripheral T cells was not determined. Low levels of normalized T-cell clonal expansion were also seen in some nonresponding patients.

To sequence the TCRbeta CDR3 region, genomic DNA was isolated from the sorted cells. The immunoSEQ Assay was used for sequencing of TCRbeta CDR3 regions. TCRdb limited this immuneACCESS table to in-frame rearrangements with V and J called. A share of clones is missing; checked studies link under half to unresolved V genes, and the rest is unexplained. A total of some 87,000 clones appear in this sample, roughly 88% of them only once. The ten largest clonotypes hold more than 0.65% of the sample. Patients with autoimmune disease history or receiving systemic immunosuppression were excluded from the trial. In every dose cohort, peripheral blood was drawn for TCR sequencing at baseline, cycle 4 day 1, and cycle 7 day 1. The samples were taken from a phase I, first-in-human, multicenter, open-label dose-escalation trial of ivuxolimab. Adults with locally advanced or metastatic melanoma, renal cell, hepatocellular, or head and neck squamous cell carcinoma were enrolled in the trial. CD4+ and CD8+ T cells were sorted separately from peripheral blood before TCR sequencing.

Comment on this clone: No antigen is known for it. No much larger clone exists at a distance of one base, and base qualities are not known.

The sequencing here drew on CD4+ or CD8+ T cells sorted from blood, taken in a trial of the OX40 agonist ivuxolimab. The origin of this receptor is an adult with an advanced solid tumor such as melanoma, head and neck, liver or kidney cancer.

The DNA sequence is given as TGTGCCAGCAGCGTAACCTCCACCCCGGGACGACACAATGAGCAGTTCTTC. It is translated as CASSVTSTPGRHNEQFF. Here the chain combines TRBV9 and TRBJ2-1; the D call is possibly TRBD1 or TRBD2, each sharing 5 bases. The germline V gene sets CDR1 to SGDLS and CDR2 to YYNGEE. V drops 1 base and J drops 5 bases, leaving 19 bases in between. Taken from cysteine to phenylalanine, the CDR3 has 17 residues. Just the 51-base CDR3 DNA is kept, in frame starting at base 1.